The entry that follows covers one T cell receptor beta chain sequence. The entry originates in a study of blood T cell repertoires in COVID-19. Whole-study context: The study drew acute and convalescent COVID-19 samples from the United States, Italy and Spain.

Method: immunoSEQ multiplex PCR; TCRdb's copy keeps in-frame clones and lacks some. Of just under 90,000 clones listed, roughly 88% were seen once; the top ten hold approximately 2.9%. CDR3 length: 15 amino acids. Germline CDR1 and CDR2: KGHSH and LQKENI. V was clipped by 3 bases and J by 7 bases, with 15 bases between them. This clonotype was obtained from a woman aged 80 or older with acute or convalescent COVID-19. Sequenced: peripheral blood. The V and J genes are TRBV18 and TRBJ1-4; D is ambiguous. This CDR3 reads CASSPVALSGEKLFF. The CDR3 DNA is TGTGCCAGCTCACCGGTAGCCCTCTCGGGTGAAAAACTGTTTTTT.